This TCR beta chain was captured by sequencing in a study of blood T cells in healthy people across ages. Study results and caveats: Changes in expanded clonotypes were possibly confounded, as the CMV status of donors was unknown.

With a J-beta primer mix and a sample-barcoded 5' primer, a second PCR ran about 7 to 12 cycles. One entry per CDR3 protein results from TCRdb running MiXCR on the 5' RACE reads. The sample has more than 600,000 distinct CDR3 sequences, 25% seen once. Notes on this clonotype: Its antigen is unknown.

These data also formed part of another study, on T cells of mothers and their children.

The sequence derives from a boy between 10 and 17 years old in good health. What was sequenced was blood.

The CDR3 spells CAISDLGGEKDEQFF. CDR3 in DNA: TGTGCCATCAGTGACCTTGGCGGGGAGAAGGATGAGCAGTTCTTC. V gene TRBV10-3 combines with J gene TRBJ2-1, with D possibly TRBD2 on 6 matching bases. This CDR3 is 15 amino acids long. Trimming took 3 bases from V and 8 from J, leaving 17 bases between them. CDR1 ENHRY and CDR2 SYGVKD come from the germline V gene.